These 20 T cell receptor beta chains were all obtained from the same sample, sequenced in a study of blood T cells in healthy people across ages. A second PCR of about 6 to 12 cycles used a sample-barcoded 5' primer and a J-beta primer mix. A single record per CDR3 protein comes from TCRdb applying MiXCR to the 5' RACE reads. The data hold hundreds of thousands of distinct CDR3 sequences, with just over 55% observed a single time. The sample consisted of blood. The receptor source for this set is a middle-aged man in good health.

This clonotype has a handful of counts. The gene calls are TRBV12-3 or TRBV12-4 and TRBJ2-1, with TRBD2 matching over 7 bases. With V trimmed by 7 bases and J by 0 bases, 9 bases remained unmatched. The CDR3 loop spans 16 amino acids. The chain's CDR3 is CASNLAGRSSYNEQFF. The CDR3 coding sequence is TGTGCCAGCAATTTGGCCGGGAGGAGCTCCTACAATGAGCAGTTCTTC.

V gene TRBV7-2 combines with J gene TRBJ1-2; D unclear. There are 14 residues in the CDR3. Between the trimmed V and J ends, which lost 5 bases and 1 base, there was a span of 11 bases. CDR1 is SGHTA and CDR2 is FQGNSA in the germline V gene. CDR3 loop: CASSTSSDNYGYTF. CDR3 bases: TGTGCCAGCAGCACCTCCTCAGATAACTATGGCTACACCTTC.

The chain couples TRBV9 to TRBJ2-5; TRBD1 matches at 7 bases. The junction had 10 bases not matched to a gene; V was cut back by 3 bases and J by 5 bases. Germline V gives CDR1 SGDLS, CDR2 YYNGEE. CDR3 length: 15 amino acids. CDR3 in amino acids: CASSATGVPGETQYF. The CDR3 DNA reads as TGTGCCAGCAGCGCTACAGGGGTGCCGGGGGAGACCCAGTACTTC.

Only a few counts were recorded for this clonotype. Here the CDR3 reads CASSLATGIKYF. CDR3 coding DNA: TGTGCCAGCAGCTTAGCGACAGGGATTAAGTACTTC. The chain has TRBV7-2 and TRBJ2-7; 7 positions match TRBD1. The CDR3 is 12 residues long. Germline V CDR1 and CDR2: SGHTA, FQGNSA. The V and J ends lost 0 bases and 11 bases, in that order; junction bases with no gene match: 4.

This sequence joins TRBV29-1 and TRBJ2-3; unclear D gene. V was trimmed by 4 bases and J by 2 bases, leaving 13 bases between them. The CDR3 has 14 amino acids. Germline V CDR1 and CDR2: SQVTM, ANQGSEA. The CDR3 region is CSVGVWSVTDTQYF. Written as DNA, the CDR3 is TGCAGCGTTGGAGTTTGGAGCGTCACAGATACGCAGTATTTT.

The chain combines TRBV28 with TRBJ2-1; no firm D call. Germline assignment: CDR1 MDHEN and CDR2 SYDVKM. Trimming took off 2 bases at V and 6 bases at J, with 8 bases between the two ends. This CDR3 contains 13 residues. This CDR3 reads CASSLPPGNEQFF. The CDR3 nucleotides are TGTGCCAGCAGTTTACCGCCCGGCAATGAGCAGTTCTTC.

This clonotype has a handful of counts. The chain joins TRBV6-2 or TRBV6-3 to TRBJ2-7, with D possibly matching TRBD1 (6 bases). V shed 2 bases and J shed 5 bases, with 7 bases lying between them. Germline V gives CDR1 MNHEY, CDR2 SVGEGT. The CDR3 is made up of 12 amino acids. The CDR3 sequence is CASSYEGDEQYF. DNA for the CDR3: TGTGCCAGCAGTTACGAGGGGGACGAGCAGTACTTC.

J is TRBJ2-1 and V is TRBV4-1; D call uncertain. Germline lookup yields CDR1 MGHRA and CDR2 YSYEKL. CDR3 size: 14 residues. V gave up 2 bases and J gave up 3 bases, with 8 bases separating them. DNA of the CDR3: TGCGCCAGCAGCCAACATATGGACTACAATGAGCAGTTCTTC. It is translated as CASSQHMDYNEQFF.

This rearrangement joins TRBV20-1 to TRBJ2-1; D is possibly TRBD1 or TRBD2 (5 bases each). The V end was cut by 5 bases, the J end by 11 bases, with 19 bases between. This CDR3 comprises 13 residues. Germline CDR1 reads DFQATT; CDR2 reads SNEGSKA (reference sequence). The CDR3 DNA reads TGCAGTGCTCGACCAACGGACTGGGGGAAGCAGTTCTTC. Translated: CSARPTDWGKQFF.

The CDR3 bases are TGCAGTGCTGAGAATCCTGGACAGGGAATGGGGTTCTCCTACGAGCAGTACTTC. This encodes CSAENPGQGMGFSYEQYF. The chain links TRBV20-1 to TRBJ2-7, with 8 bases lining up with TRBD1. Germline CDR1 DFQATT, CDR2 SNEGSKA (reference sequence). The junction had 18 bases not matched to a gene; V was cut back by 5 bases and J by 0 bases. The CDR3 extends over 18 amino acids.

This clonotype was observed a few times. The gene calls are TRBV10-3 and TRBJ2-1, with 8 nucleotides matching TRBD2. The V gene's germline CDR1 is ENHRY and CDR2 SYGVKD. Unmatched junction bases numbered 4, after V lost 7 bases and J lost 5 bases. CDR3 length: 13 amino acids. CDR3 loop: CAITSGSHNEQFF. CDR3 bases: TGTGCCATCACCAGCGGGAGTCACAATGAGCAGTTCTTC.

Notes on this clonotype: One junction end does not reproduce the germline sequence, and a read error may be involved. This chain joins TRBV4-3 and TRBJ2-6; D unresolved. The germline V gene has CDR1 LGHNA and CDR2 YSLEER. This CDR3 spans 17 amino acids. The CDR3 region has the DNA TGCGCCAGCAGCCAAGATCATCTTGGCTCTAGGGCCAACGTCCTGACTTTC. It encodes CASSQDHLGSRANVLTF.

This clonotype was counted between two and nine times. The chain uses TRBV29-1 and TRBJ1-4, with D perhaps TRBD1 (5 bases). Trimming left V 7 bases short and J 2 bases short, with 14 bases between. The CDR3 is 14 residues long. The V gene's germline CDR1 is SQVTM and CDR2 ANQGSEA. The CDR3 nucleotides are TGCAGCGCGACCCCAGGGCTGACTAATGAAAAACTGTTTTTT. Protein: CSATPGLTNEKLFF.

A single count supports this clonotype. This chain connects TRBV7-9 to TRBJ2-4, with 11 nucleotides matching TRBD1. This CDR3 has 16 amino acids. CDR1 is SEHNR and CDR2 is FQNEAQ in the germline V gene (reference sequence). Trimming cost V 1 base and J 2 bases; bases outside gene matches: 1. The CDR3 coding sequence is TGTGCCAGCAGCTTAGGGACAGGGGGCTCCAAAAACATTCAGTACTTC. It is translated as CASSLGTGGSKNIQYF. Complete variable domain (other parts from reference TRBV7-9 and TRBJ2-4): DTGVSQNPRHKITKRGQNVTFRCDPISEHNRLYWYRQTLGQGPEFLTYFQNEAQLEKSRLLSDRFSAERPKGSFSTLEIQRTEQGDSAMYLCASSLGTGGSKNIQYFGAGTRLSVL.

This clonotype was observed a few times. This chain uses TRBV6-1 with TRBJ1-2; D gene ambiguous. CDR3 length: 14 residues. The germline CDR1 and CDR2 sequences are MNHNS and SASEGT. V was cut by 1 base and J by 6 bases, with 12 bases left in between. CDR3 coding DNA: TGTGCCAGCAGTGAAGGGGCGGGAGGAGATGGCTACACCTTC. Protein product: CASSEGAGGDGYTF.

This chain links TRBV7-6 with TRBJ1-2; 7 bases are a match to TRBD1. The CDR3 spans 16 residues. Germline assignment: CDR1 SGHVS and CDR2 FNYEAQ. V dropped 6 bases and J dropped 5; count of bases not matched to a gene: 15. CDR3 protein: CASSPSAGGGLYGYTF. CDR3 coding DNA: TGTGCCAGCAGTCCCAGCGCAGGGGGAGGATTGTATGGCTACACCTTC.

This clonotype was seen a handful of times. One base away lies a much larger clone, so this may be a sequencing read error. The CDR3 here is CASSPSPAYNEQYF. The CDR3 DNA is TGTGCCAGCAGCCCGTCTCCCGCATACAATGAGCAGTACTTC. This chain uses TRBV7-2 with TRBJ2-5; no definite D call. The CDR3 runs 14 residues. Germline values: CDR1 SGHTA, CDR2 FQGNSA. V lost 5 bases to trimming and J lost 11 bases, with 21 bases between them.

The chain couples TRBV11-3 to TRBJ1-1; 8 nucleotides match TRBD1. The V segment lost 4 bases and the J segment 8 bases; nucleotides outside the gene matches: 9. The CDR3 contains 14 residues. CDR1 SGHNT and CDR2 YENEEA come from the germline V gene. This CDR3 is CASSSLQGTGEAFF. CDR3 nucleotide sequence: TGTGCCAGCAGCTCACTTCAGGGGACAGGAGAAGCTTTCTTT.

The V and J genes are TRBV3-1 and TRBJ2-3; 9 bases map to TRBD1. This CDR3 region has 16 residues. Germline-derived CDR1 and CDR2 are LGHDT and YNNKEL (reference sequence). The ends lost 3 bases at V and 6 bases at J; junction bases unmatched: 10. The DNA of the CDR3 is TGTGCCAGCAGCCACGGACAGGGGAATTCGGCGGATACGCAGTATTTT. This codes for CASSHGQGNSADTQYF.

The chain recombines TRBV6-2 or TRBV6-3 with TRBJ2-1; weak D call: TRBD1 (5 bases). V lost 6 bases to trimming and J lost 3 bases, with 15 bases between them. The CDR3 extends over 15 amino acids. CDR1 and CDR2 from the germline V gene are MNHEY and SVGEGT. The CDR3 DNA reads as TGTGCCAGCAGATATCAACCGACAGTCTACAATGAGCAGTTCTTC. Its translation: CASRYQPTVYNEQFF.